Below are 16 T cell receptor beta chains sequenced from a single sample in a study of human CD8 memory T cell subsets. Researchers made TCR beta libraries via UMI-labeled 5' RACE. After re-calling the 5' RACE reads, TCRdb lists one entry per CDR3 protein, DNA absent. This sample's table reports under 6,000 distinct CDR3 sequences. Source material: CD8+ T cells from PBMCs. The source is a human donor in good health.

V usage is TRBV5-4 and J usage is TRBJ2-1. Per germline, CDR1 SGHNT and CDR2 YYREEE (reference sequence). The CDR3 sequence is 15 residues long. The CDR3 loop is CASSSESVTYNEQFF. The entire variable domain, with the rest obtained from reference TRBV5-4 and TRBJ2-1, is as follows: ETGVTQSPTHLIKTRGQQVTLRCSSQSGHNTVSWYQQALGQGPQFIFQYYREEENGRGNFPPRFSGLQFPNYSSELNVNALELDDSALYLCASSSESVTYNEQFFGPGTRLTVL.

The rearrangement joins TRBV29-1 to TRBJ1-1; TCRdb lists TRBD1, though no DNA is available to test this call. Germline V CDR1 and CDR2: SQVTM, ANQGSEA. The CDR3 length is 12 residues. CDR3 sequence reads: CSALTGGTEAFF.

The CDR3 loop is CARSRDRGNSAGELFF. The V call is TRBV5-3, the J call TRBJ2-2; the D call of TRBD1 rests on TCRdb alone, since no DNA is present to check it. TRBV5-3 is filed as an ORF, its function uncertain. The CDR3 runs 16 residues.

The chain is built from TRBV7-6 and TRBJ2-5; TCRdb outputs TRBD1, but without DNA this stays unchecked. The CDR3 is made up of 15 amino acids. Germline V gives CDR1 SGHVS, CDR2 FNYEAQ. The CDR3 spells CASSFGEGTQETQYF.

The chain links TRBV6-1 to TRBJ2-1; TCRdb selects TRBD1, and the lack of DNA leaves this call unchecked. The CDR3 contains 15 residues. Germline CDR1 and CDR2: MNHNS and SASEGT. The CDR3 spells CASSVGRGGVDEQFF.

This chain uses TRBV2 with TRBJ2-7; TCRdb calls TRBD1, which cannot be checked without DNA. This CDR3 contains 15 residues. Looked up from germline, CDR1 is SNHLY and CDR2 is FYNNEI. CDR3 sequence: CASRDLGRDPYEQYF.

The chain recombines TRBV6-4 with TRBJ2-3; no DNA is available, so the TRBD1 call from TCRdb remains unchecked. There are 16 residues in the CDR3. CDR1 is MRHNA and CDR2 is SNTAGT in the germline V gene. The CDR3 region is CASSETPGGAGDTQYF.

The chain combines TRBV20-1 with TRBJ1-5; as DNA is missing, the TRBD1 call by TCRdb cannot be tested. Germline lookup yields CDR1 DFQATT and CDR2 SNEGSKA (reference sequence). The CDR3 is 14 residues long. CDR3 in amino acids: CSASDRGRLQPQHF.

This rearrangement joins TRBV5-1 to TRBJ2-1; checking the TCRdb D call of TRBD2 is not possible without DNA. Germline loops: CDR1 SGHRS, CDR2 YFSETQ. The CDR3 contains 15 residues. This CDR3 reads CASSLGLADYNEQFF.

CDR3 sequence reads: CASSPPEVDTQYF. The V gene is TRBV13, the J gene TRBJ2-3; checking the TCRdb D call of TRBD1 is not possible without DNA. This CDR3 comprises 13 residues. Germline V CDR1 and CDR2: PRHDT, FYEKMQ (reference sequence).

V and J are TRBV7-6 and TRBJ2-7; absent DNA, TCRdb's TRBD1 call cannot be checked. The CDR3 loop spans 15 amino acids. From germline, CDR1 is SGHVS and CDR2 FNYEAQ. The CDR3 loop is CASSLRDRGGNEQYF.

CDR3 loop: CASSSPGQGDYGYTF. This rearrangement joins TRBV12-3 or TRBV12-4 to TRBJ1-2; TCRdb indicates TRBD1, and absent DNA this call remains unverified. This CDR3 is 15 amino acids long.

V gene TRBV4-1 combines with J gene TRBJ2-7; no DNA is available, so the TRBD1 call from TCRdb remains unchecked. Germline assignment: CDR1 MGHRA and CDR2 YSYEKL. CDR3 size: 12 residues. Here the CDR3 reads CASSGTGGEQYF.

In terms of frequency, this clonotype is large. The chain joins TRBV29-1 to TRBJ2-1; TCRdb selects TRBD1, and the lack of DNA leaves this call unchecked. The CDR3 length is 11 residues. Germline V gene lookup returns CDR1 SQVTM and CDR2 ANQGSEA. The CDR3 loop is CSVDVGGEQFF.

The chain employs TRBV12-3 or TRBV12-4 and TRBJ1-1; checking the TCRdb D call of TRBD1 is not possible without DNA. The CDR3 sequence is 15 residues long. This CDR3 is CASSRGQVQNTEAFF.

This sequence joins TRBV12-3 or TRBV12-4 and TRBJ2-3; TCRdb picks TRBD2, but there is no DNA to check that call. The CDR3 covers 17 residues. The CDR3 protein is CASSLGLAGTSTDTQYF.